This passage covers 28 T cell receptor beta chains from one sample sequenced in a study of T cells in Graves' hyperthyroidism and ophthalmopathy. The CDR3 regions of TCR beta were amplified from RNA transcripts. Primed by the HTBI set, a first-round RT-PCR was run on the TCR CDR3. TCRdb fed the multiplex PCR reads into MiXCR, producing one record per CDR3 protein. The sample lists under 350,000 distinct CDR3 sequences, over 15% occurring once. Sequenced input: blood. All receptors derive from a woman in her fifties or sixties with Graves' ophthalmopathy.

This clonotype occurred a few times. This rearrangement joins TRBV29-1 to TRBJ2-5; 9 bases are a match to TRBD2. Losses at the gene ends were 7 bases for V and 5 bases for J; bases not matched to a gene: 8. The CDR3 is 13 residues long. Germline V gene sequence: CDR1 SQVTM, CDR2 ANQGSEA. This CDR3 is CSGGGGGGETQYF. The DNA of the CDR3 is TGCAGCGGCGGGGGGGGAGGCGGGGAGACCCAGTACTTC.

The sample holds a few counts of this clonotype. This chain uses TRBV2 with TRBJ2-1, with D maybe TRBD1 (5 bases). Germline V gene data show CDR1 as SNHLY and CDR2 as FYNNEI. CDR3 length: 14 residues. V was clipped by 8 bases and J by 7 bases, with 18 bases between them. CDR3 coding DNA: TGTGCCAGCCAACAGGTCTGGGGTTGGAATGAGCAGTTCTTC. The encoded protein is CASQQVWGWNEQFF.

There are a few counts of this clonotype. Written as DNA, the CDR3 is TGTGCCAGCAGTTACTACAGGACAAACTATGGCTACACCTTC. Protein product: CASSYYRTNYGYTF. The chain combines TRBV6-5 with TRBJ1-2; the D gene is possibly TRBD1 (5 bases). This CDR3 has 14 residues. Germline V gives CDR1 MNHEY, CDR2 SVGAGI. Trimming left V 1 base short and J 2 bases short, with 8 bases between.

This clonotype was observed at least ten times. V is TRBV5-1 and J is TRBJ1-1; possibly TRBD1 for D (5 bases). The CDR3 loop spans 15 amino acids. The germline V gene has CDR1 SGHRS and CDR2 YFSETQ. Between the trimmed V and J ends, which lost 0 bases and 0 bases, there was a span of 9 bases. CDR3 in DNA: TGCGCCAGCAGCTTGGAGGGGACGTTGAACACTGAAGCTTTCTTT. It translates to CASSLEGTLNTEAFF.

This rearrangement joins TRBV12-3 or TRBV12-4 to TRBJ2-7, with 11 bases fitting TRBD1. The CDR3 is made up of 15 amino acids. The trim removed 2 bases at V and 7 bases at J, leaving 7 bases unmatched. The CDR3 nucleotides are TGTGCCAGCAGTTTATTCGGGACAGGGGGGGATGAGCAGTACTTC. Its protein is CASSLFGTGGDEQYF.

This chain connects TRBV7-2 to TRBJ2-2, with 7 bases lining up with TRBD1. Germline assignment: CDR1 SGHTA and CDR2 FQGNSA. The CDR3 sequence is 18 residues long. V lost 5 bases and J lost 1; bases outside the gene matches: 13. The CDR3 DNA is TGTGCCAGCAGCCTCACCCCACCGGACAGGAAGAACACCGGGGAGCTGTTTTTT. The encoded protein is CASSLTPPDRKNTGELFF.

Here the CDR3 reads CASTLRQGRSSYNSPLHF. The CDR3 nucleotides are TGTGCCAGCACCCTCAGACAGGGTCGAAGCTCCTATAATTCACCCCTCCACTTT. This chain links TRBV6-2 or TRBV6-3 with TRBJ1-6; 7 nucleotides match TRBD1. V lost 7 bases to trimming and J lost 0 bases; unmatched junction nucleotides: 12. The CDR3 is 18 amino acids. Germline CDR1 and CDR2: MNHEY and SVGEGT.

This clonotype showed up many times. The chain recombines TRBV20-1 with TRBJ1-3; no reliable D call. V lost 6 bases and J 0 bases, leaving 9 bases between the germline ends. CDR3 length: 13 residues. The germline gives CDR1 DFQATT, CDR2 SNEGSKA (reference sequence). The CDR3 coding sequence is TGCAGTGCAAGCGGTTACTCTGGAAACACCATATATTTT. The encoded protein is CSASGYSGNTIYF.

This clonotype has at least ten counts. CDR3 nucleotides: TGTGCCAGCAGCTTCTTGCCTAGCGGGGGGTCAAGGGATGAGCAGTTCTTC. This encodes CASSFLPSGGSRDEQFF. This chain uses TRBV7-6 with TRBJ2-1, with TRBD2 identical over 11 bases. V was clipped by 3 bases and J by 8 bases; unmatched bases: 12. This CDR3 has 17 residues. Germline values: CDR1 SGHVS, CDR2 FNYEAQ.

There are many counts of this clonotype. The chain recombines TRBV9 with TRBJ1-1; D is unclear. This CDR3 comprises 14 residues. Germline values: CDR1 SGDLS, CDR2 YYNGEE. Trimming shortened V by 0 bases and J by 0 bases, and 6 bases separated the two germline ends. CDR3 amino acids: CASSVGSLNTEAFF. The CDR3 DNA sequence: TGTGCCAGCAGCGTAGGCTCCCTGAACACTGAAGCTTTCTTT.

This clonotype came up many times. The rearrangement uses TRBV28 and TRBJ2-1; TRBD1 aligns across 7 bases. V gave up 2 bases and J gave up 5 bases; unmatched junction bases: 12. Germline V gene data show CDR1 as MDHEN and CDR2 as SYDVKM. This CDR3 comprises 17 residues. The DNA of the CDR3 is TGTGCCAGCAGTTTACCCCAGACAGGGCGCCCGGACAATGAGCAGTTCTTC. This encodes CASSLPQTGRPDNEQFF.

Comments on this clonotype: A much larger clone lies one base from this, so it may be a read error. The V and J genes are TRBV18 and TRBJ2-5; 7 positions agree with TRBD2. Germline loops: CDR1 KGHSH, CDR2 LQKENI. The CDR3 is 14 amino acids. The CDR3 protein is CASSPTSDKEAQYF. For the CDR3, the DNA is TGTGCCAGCTCACCTACTAGCGATAAAGAGGCCCAGTACTTC.

The rearrangement links TRBV14 to TRBJ2-7; D unresolved. Germline V gives CDR1 SGHDN, CDR2 FVKESK. The CDR3 contains 13 residues. V was trimmed by 0 bases and J by 8 bases, leaving 11 bases between them. The CDR3 protein is CASSQEIHTQQYF. The CDR3 coding sequence is TGTGCCAGCAGCCAAGAAATTCACACTCAGCAGTACTTC.

The sample holds many counts of this clonotype. The chain carries TRBV19 and TRBJ2-7, with D tentatively TRBD1 (5 bases). The V and J ends lost 3 bases and 5 bases respectively, with 17 bases between them. The CDR3 extends over 15 amino acids. Germline V gene data show CDR1 as LNHDA and CDR2 as SQIVND (reference sequence). CDR3 protein: CASSISGRADHEQYF. The CDR3 nucleotides are TGTGCCAGTAGTATTTCTGGCAGGGCAGACCACGAGCAGTACTTC.

This clonotype was seen repeatedly, ten times or more. The chain is built from TRBV20-1 and TRBJ1-2; D not certain. V lost 2 bases, J lost 4 bases, and 11 bases lay in between. CDR3 length: 13 residues. The germline V gene encodes CDR1 DFQATT and CDR2 SNEGSKA (reference sequence). The CDR3, as DNA: TGCAGTGCTAGACCCACCGGGCCCTATGGCTACACCTTC. It translates to CSARPTGPYGYTF.

This clonotype showed up many times. The J gene is TRBJ2-7, the V gene TRBV7-8; weak D call: TRBD2 (6 bases). The CDR3 sequence is 17 residues long. The germline V gene encodes CDR1 SGHVS and CDR2 FQNEAQ. The V gene lost 5 bases and the J gene lost 1 base, with 21 bases spanning the gap. The chain's CDR3 is CASSVRSGQRKSYEQYF. CDR3 nucleotide sequence: TGTGCCAGCAGCGTTCGGAGCGGGCAGAGGAAGTCCTACGAGCAGTACTTC. Variable domain in full (rest from reference TRBV7-8 and TRBJ2-7): GAGVSQSPRYKVAKRGQDVALRCDPISGHVSLFWYQQALGQGPEFLTYFQNEAQLDKSGLPSDRFFAERPEGSVSTLKIQRTQQEDSAVYLCASSVRSGQRKSYEQYFGPGTRLTVT.

The CDR3 coding sequence is TGTGCCAGCAGCTTACCCCCAGCGGGGGGTATCAATGAGCAGTTCTTC. Translated, it gives CASSLPPAGGINEQFF. The chain recombines TRBV7-9 with TRBJ2-1; 9 nucleotides agree with TRBD2. Germline V CDR1 and CDR2: SEHNR, FQNEAQ (reference sequence). The J segment lost 6 bases and the V segment lost 2 bases, leaving 8 bases of the junction unmatched. The CDR3 extends over 16 amino acids.

This chain joins TRBV6-4 and TRBJ2-2, with D unresolved. The CDR3 is 15 amino acids. V lost 2 bases and J lost 5, with 12 bases in between. Germline CDR1 is MRHNA and CDR2 is SNTAGT. The CDR3 DNA sequence: TGTGCCAGCAGTGACAGGCTAGGCTCAACCGGGGAGCTGTTTTTT. It codes for CASSDRLGSTGELFF.

This clonotype was counted at least ten times. The chain recombines TRBV3-1 with TRBJ2-1; D is perhaps TRBD1 or TRBD2 (5 bases each). Germline values: CDR1 LGHDT, CDR2 YNNKEL (reference sequence). The CDR3 is 15 residues long. The germline V and J ends were trimmed by 1 base and 4 bases, with 11 bases remaining between them. The CDR3 coding sequence is TGTGCCAGCAGCCAAGGAGGGGTACCTTACAATGAGCAGTTCTTC. Encoded protein: CASSQGGVPYNEQFF.

This clonotype occurred a few times. This chain uses TRBV6-4 with TRBJ1-2, with D perhaps TRBD1 (5 bases). The CDR3 runs 12 residues. V was cut by 2 bases and J by 9 bases, with 10 bases left in between. From germline, CDR1 is MRHNA and CDR2 SNTAGT. CDR3 protein: CASSDRGLSYTF. CDR3 coding DNA: TGTGCCAGCAGTGACAGGGGACTCAGCTACACCTTC.

This clonotype has a count of ten or more. The rearrangement uses TRBV12-3 or TRBV12-4 and TRBJ1-1, with D possibly being TRBD1 (6 bases). The CDR3 length is 14 residues. Trimming cost V 6 bases and J 0 bases, with 11 bases left between them. CDR3 nucleotides: TGTGCCAGCAGAGGACAGTTCATGAACACTGAAGCTTTCTTT. Translating it yields CASRGQFMNTEAFF.

This clonotype was recorded a few times. This chain links TRBV7-2 with TRBJ1-3, with a weak D call TRBD1 (6 bases). V dropped 3 bases and J dropped 0 bases, with 18 bases sitting between them. Germline V CDR1 and CDR2: SGHTA, FQGNSA. The CDR3 length is 18 residues. For the CDR3, the DNA is TGTGCCAGCAGCTTCACCCGACAGGCGCTTATCTCTGGAAACACCATATATTTT. The encoded protein is CASSFTRQALISGNTIYF. The whole variable domain, remainder taken from reference TRBV7-2 and TRBJ1-3, is GAGVSQSPSNKVTEKGKDVELRCDPISGHTALYWYRQSLGQGLEFLIYFQGNSAPDKSGLPSDRFSAERTGGSVSTLTIQRTQQEDSAVYLCASSFTRQALISGNTIYFGEGSWLTVV.

This clonotype was seen ten or more times. The chain employs TRBV29-1 and TRBJ2-3, with TRBD2 matching over 7 bases. With V trimmed by 2 bases and J by 4 bases, 6 bases remained unmatched. The CDR3 is made up of 14 amino acids. Germline values: CDR1 SQVTM, CDR2 ANQGSEA. The CDR3 coding sequence is TGCAGCGTTGAATTCCAGCGGGGCGCAGATACGCAGTATTTT. This codes for CSVEFQRGADTQYF.

This sequence joins TRBV12-3 or TRBV12-4 and TRBJ2-1; D perhaps matches TRBD2 (6 bases). The CDR3 is 13 amino acids. V lost 0 bases, J lost 7 bases, and 7 bases lay in between. The CDR3 coding sequence is TGTGCCAGCAGTTTAGCCGCGGGGAATGAGCAGTTCTTC. Amino acid sequence: CASSLAAGNEQFF.

This clonotype was detected ten times or more. The chain links TRBV7-2 to TRBJ2-7; the D gene is possibly TRBD2 (6 bases). Germline values: CDR1 SGHTA, CDR2 FQGNSA. The CDR3 is 13 amino acids. Between the trimmed V and J ends, which lost 0 bases and 3 bases, there was a span of 6 bases. CDR3 in amino acids: CASSLAEGYEQYF. The CDR3 nucleotides are TGTGCCAGCAGCTTAGCGGAGGGCTACGAGCAGTACTTC.

This clonotype appeared a few times. This chain uses TRBV20-1 with TRBJ1-1; weak D call: TRBD1 (5 bases). This CDR3 contains 17 residues. V gave up 5 bases and J gave up 12 bases, with 34 bases separating them. Germline V lookup: CDR1 DFQATT, CDR2 SNEGSKA (reference sequence). This chain's CDR3 is CSAPRGARTGGTRGTFF. The CDR3 DNA reads TGCAGTGCTCCCCGGGGTGCCAGGACGGGGGGGACGCGAGGAACTTTCTTT.

This clonotype was detected once. V gene TRBV19 combines with J gene TRBJ1-2, with D uncertain. CDR3 length: 12 amino acids. Germline CDR1 reads LNHDA; CDR2 reads SQIVND (reference sequence). Trimming left V 3 bases short and J 7 bases short, with 9 bases between. This CDR3 is CASSINRGGYTF. Written as DNA, the CDR3 is TGTGCCAGTAGTATTAATCGGGGTGGCTACACCTTC.

This clonotype was detected many times. This chain joins TRBV4-1 and TRBJ1-1, with 7 bases lining up with TRBD1. V shed 0 bases, J shed 0 bases, and the junction held 10 bases outside the gene matches. Per germline, CDR1 MGHRA and CDR2 YSYEKL. The CDR3 spans 18 residues. DNA of the CDR3: TGCGCCAGCAGCCAAGAAGGTCAGGGGGGCTCAGTGAACACTGAAGCTTTCTTT. It specifies CASSQEGQGGSVNTEAFF.